This TCR beta chain was identified during a study of control samples from healthy donors and cancer patients. Profiled with immunoSEQ multiplex PCR; TCRdb holds only in-frame clones, not every one. The sample yields about 52,000 clones, 90% to 95% seen once. Trimming removed 3 bases from V and 1 base from J; junction bases left unmatched: 2. Per the germline V gene, CDR1 is SGHTS and CDR2 is YDEGEE. This CDR3 comprises 15 residues. This TCR came from a man aged 30 to 45 in good health. Sequences were obtained from blood. The V gene is TRBV5-8, the J gene TRBJ2-1, with TRBD1 matching over 9 bases. The CDR3 protein is CASSWDRASYNEQFF. CDR3 bases: TGTGCCAGCAGCTGGGACAGGGCGTCCTACAATGAGCAGTTCTTC.